The present TCR beta chain was sequenced within a study of CD4 T cells in relation to SARS-CoV-2 and coronaviruses. CD4+ T cells from unexposed donors were obtained before the COVID-19 pandemic (2011-2018). CD4+ T cells were isolated from the cells after around 11 days of culture. Around 2 million PBMCs per well were cultured with approximately 10 IU/ml IL-2. Sequencing was performed with immunoSEQ multiplex PCR; in TCRdb, only in-frame clones are kept and a portion is missing. The sample records tens of thousands of clones, about 73% being singletons. The germline CDR1 and CDR2 sequences are SGHNT and YYREEE (reference sequence). This CDR3 spans 16 amino acids. Trimming took off 1 base at V and 4 bases at J, with 14 bases between the two ends. This clone was observed once. The antigen is not known.

Input material: CD4+ T cells from PBMCs, cultured in vitro. The TCR originated in a human donor in good health. The chain is built from TRBV5-4 and TRBJ2-2; D might be TRBD2 (7 bases). The CDR3 region has the DNA TGTGCCAGCAGCTTGTGGGGGGGCAGCGGCACCGGGGAGCTGTTTTTT. As protein: CASSLWGGSGTGELFF.